The 9 T cell receptor beta chains listed next were all sequenced from one sample in a study of cytomegalovirus exposure and HLA in healthy donors. The PCR made use of 60 Vbeta and 13 Jbeta primers. Sequencing used immunoSEQ multiplex PCR; TCRdb keeps in-frame clones, though not all of them. Among approximately 100,000 clones listed, 65% to 85% were seen once. The sample comprised PBMCs. The origin of the receptors is a male donor in good health and CMV-seropositive.

The J gene is TRBJ2-7, the V gene TRBV13; 12 bases align to TRBD1. The CDR3 runs 16 residues. The V segment lost 5 bases and the J segment 1 base; nucleotides outside the gene matches: 6. Looked up from germline, CDR1 is PRHDT and CDR2 is FYEKMQ (reference sequence). The DNA for the CDR3 is TGTGCCAGCAGCCCAGGGACAGGGGGCGCTTCCTACGAGCAGTACTTC. It specifies CASSPGTGGASYEQYF.

This clone was seen a handful of times. The chain has TRBV27 and TRBJ2-5; 9 nucleotides line up with TRBD2. The V and J ends lost 4 bases and 5 bases, in that order; junction bases with no gene match: 8. In germline, CDR1 is MNHEY, CDR2 SMNVEV (reference sequence). The CDR3 is 15 residues long. For the CDR3, the DNA is TGTGCCAGCAGTTCCGGCGGGGGGGCGGGGGAGACCCAGTACTTC. Translated, it gives CASSSGGGAGETQYF.

The sample holds one count of this clone. The CDR3 sequence is CASSLGDRERTQYF. CDR3 sequence (DNA): TGTGCCAGCAGCCTAGGGGACAGGGAAAGGACCCAGTACTTC. V usage is TRBV5-6 and J usage is TRBJ2-5; 9 positions match TRBD1. The germline V gene encodes CDR1 SGHDT and CDR2 YYEEEE. The V gene end was trimmed by 4 bases and the J gene end by 7 bases; junction bases not matched to a gene: 8. The CDR3 is 14 amino acids.

The CDR3 DNA reads as TGTGCCAGCAGCTTCCACGGACTAGCGGGGGCCTCCTACAATGAGCAGTTCTTC. Its protein is CASSFHGLAGASYNEQFF. The rearrangement uses TRBV7-2 and TRBJ2-1, with 13 bases lining up with TRBD2. The CDR3 spans 18 residues. The V and J ends lost 3 bases and 0 bases, in that order; junction bases with no gene match: 5. The germline gives CDR1 SGHTA, CDR2 FQGNSA.

The table lists this clone with a count of one. The chain joins TRBV4-2 to TRBJ1-2; D is unclear. V lost 0 bases to trimming and J lost 0 bases, with 5 bases between them. Germline V gene sequence: CDR1 LGHNA, CDR2 YNFKEQ. The CDR3 is made up of 14 amino acids. The CDR3 DNA sequence: TGTGCCAGCAGCCAAGAGCCGGCTAACTATGGCTACACCTTC. Amino acid sequence: CASSQEPANYGYTF.

The chain combines TRBV29-1 with TRBJ2-7; D uncertain. From germline, CDR1 is SQVTM and CDR2 ANQGSEA. The CDR3 contains 11 residues. V lost 1 base and J lost 9, with 10 bases in between. The CDR3 DNA follows: TGCAGCGTTGAAGTGAGCACGGGGCAGTACTTC. It is translated as CSVEVSTGQYF.

This clone has only one observation. The chain recombines TRBV4-1 with TRBJ1-1, with a possible D match to TRBD1 (5 bases). Between the trimmed V and J ends, which lost 0 bases and 1 base, there was a span of 15 bases. Germline V lookup: CDR1 MGHRA, CDR2 YSYEKL. CDR3 size: 17 residues. In DNA form, the CDR3 reads TGCGCCAGCAGCCAAGATTGGGGGAAGGGAGGGAACACTGAAGCTTTCTTT. This codes for CASSQDWGKGGNTEAFF.

This clone appeared once. The chain uses TRBV4-3 and TRBJ1-6; D perhaps matches TRBD1 (5 bases). Germline V gene data show CDR1 as LGHNA and CDR2 as YSLEER. Trimming removed 0 bases at V and 9 bases at J, with 12 bases between. The CDR3 is made up of 15 amino acids. The CDR3 is CASSQDPGGGSPLHF. DNA for the CDR3: TGCGCCAGCAGCCAAGATCCGGGGGGGGGTTCACCCCTCCACTTT.

This clone was found once. The chain is built from TRBV7-2 and TRBJ2-7; 11 bases agree with TRBD2. Looked up from germline, CDR1 is SGHTA and CDR2 is FQGNSA. Germline trimming cut 5 bases from V and 3 bases from J; bases unmatched to any gene: 6. This CDR3 contains 15 residues. The CDR3 loop reads CASSQSTSGSYEQYF. Written as DNA, the CDR3 is TGTGCCAGCAGCCAAAGTACTAGCGGGAGCTACGAGCAGTACTTC.